This T cell receptor (beta chain) was captured in a study of CD8 T cells in Susac syndrome. TCR beta sequences were obtained from blood CD8+ and CD4+ T cells. General study findings and limits: It was acknowledged in the study that its TCR sequencing and HLA analysis involved a relatively small number of individuals.

With 5 bases removed from V and 6 bases from J, the gap between germline ends came to 13 bases. This CDR3 spans 14 amino acids. Germline V gives CDR1 LGHNT, CDR2 FRNRAP. The RNA input was about 0.5 to 1 ug, and it was reverse transcribed with random hexamers. Coverage of TCR beta CDR3 amplification by immunoSEQ multiplex PCR extended to 54 Vbeta and 13 Jbeta. One entry per CDR3 protein, called by TCRdb with MiXCR from the immunoSEQ multiplex PCR reads. The sample yields approximately 150,000 distinct CDR3 sequences, around 86% seen once. Notes on this clonotype: What it binds is not known.

The source of this sequence is a human donor with multiple sclerosis. This chain uses TRBV12-5 with TRBJ2-2, with D maybe TRBD2 (6 bases). Sequenced input: CD8+ T cells from PBMCs. DNA for the CDR3: TGTGCTAGTGGTCTCGGGACTGTTGCCGGGGAGCTGTTTTTT. Its protein is CASGLGTVAGELFF.